The source of this T cell receptor (beta chain) is a study of CD8 T cells in ankylosing spondylitis. Germline CDR1 and CDR2: DFQATT and SNEGSKA (reference sequence). This CDR3 spans 14 amino acids. V was pared by 0 bases and J by 4 bases, with 4 bases of the junction left unmatched. In making TCR beta libraries, quantitative 5'-RACE with molecular barcodes was used. TCRdb called the 5' RACE reads again in MiXCR, with one record for every CDR3 protein. The sample has some 250,000 distinct CDR3 sequences, roughly a quarter seen once. Source material: blood, either unsorted or a sorted T cell fraction (not recorded which). The chain combines TRBV20-1 with TRBJ2-3, with TRBD2 matching over 7 bases. This TCR was recovered from a male donor with ankylosing spondylitis or in good health (not recorded which). CDR3 sequence: CSAREIAGADTQYF. The CDR3 DNA reads as TGCAGTGCTAGAGAAATAGCGGGTGCAGATACGCAGTATTTT.